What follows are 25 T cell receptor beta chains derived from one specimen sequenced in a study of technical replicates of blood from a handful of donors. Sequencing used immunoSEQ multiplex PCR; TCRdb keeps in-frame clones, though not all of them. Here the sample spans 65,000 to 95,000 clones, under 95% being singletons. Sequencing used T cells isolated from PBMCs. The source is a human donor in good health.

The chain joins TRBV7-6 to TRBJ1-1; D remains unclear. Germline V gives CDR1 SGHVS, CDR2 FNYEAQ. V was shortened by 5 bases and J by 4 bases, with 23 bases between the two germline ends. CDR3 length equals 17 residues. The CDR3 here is CASSPSALTGRSTEAFF. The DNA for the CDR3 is TGTGCCAGCAGCCCTAGCGCCCTTACGGGGAGGAGCACTGAAGCTTTCTTT.

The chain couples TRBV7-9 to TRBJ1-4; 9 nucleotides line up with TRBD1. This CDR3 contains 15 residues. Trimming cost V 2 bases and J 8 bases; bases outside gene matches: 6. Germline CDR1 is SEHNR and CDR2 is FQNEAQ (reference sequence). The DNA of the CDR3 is TGTGCCAGCAGCTTAAGCGGGACAGGGAACGAAAAACTGTTTTTT. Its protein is CASSLSGTGNEKLFF.

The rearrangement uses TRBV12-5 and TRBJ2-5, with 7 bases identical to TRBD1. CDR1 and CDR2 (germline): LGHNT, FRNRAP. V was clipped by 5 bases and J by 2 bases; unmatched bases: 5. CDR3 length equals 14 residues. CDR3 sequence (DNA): TGTGCTAGTGGTCGAGGGACAGATCAAGAGACCCAGTACTTC. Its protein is CASGRGTDQETQYF.

The CDR3 DNA sequence: TGCGCCAGCAGCCAATGGGGGGGTAAAAGGGACGAGCAGTACTTC. Protein product: CASSQWGGKRDEQYF. This chain joins TRBV4-1 and TRBJ2-7; 7 bases fit TRBD2. Trimming removed 2 bases from V and 5 bases from J; junction bases left unmatched: 9. The CDR3 is 15 amino acids. Germline-derived CDR1 and CDR2 are MGHRA and YSYEKL.

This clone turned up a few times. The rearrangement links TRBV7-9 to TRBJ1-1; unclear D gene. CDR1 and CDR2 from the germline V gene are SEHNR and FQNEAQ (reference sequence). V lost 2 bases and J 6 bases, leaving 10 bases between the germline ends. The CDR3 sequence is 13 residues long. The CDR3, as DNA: TGTGCCAGCAGCTTAATTCGGGTCCCTGAAGCTTTCTTT. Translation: CASSLIRVPEAFF.

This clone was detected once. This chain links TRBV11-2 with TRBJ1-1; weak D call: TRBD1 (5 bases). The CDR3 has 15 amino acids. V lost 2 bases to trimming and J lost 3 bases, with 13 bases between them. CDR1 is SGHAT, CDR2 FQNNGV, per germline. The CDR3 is CASSLSGGGYTEAFF. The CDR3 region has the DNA TGTGCCAGCAGCTTATCTGGGGGGGGGTACACTGAAGCTTTCTTT.

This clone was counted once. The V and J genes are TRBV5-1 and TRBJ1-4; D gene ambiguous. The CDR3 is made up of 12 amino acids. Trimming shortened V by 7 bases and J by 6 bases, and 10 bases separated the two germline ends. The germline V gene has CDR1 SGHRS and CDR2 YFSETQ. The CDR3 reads CASSSNDEKLFF. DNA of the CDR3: TGCGCCAGCTCGAGTAATGATGAAAAACTGTTTTTT.

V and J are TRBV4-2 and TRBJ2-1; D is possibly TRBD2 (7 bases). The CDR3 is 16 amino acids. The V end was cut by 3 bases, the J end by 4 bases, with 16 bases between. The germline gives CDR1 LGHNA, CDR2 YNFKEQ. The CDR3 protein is CASSQYGGGGYNEQFF. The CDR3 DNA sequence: TGTGCCAGCAGCCAGTACGGGGGAGGGGGATACAATGAGCAGTTCTTC.

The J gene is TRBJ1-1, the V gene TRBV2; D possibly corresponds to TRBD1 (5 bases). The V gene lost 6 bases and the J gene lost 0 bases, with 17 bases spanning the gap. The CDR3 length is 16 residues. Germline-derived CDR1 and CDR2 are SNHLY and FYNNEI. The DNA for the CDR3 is TGTGCCAGCAGCAACGATCCCGACAGAATGAACACTGAAGCTTTCTTT. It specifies CASSNDPDRMNTEAFF.

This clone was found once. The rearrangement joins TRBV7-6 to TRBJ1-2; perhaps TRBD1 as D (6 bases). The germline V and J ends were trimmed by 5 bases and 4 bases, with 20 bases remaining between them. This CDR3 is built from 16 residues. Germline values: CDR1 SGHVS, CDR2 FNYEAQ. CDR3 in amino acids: CASSPTPGESGYGYTF. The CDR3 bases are TGTGCCAGCAGCCCAACTCCAGGGGAATCGGGCTATGGCTACACCTTC.

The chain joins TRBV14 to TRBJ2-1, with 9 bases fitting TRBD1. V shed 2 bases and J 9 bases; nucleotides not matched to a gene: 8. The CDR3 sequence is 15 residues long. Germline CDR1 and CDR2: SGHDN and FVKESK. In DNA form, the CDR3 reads TGTGCCAGCAGCCAATTAGGGACAGGGCGTATTGAGCAGTTCTTC. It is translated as CASSQLGTGRIEQFF.

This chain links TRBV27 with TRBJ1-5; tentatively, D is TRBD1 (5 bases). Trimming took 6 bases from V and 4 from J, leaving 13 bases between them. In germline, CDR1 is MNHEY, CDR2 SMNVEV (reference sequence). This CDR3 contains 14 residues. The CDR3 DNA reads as TGTGCCAGCAGAGGAGACAGAAAGAATCAGCCCCAGCATTTT. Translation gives CASRGDRKNQPQHF.

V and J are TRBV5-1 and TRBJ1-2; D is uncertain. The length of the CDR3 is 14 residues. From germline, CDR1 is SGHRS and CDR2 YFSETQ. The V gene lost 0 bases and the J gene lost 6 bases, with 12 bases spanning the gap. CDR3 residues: CASSLGARVDGYTF. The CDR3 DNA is TGCGCCAGCAGCTTGGGGGCCCGAGTCGATGGCTACACCTTC.

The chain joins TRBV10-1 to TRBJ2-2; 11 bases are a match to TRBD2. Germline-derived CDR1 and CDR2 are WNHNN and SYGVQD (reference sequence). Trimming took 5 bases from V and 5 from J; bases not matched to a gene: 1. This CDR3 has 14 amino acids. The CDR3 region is CASSTSGRTGELFF. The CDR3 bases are TGCGCCAGCAGTACTAGCGGGAGAACCGGGGAGCTGTTTTTT.

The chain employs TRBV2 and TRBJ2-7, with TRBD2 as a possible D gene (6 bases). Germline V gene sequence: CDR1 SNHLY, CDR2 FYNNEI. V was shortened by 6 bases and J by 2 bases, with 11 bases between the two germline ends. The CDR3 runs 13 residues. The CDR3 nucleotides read TGTGCCAGCAGGGAGGGACTTGCCTACGAGCAGTACTTC. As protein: CASREGLAYEQYF.

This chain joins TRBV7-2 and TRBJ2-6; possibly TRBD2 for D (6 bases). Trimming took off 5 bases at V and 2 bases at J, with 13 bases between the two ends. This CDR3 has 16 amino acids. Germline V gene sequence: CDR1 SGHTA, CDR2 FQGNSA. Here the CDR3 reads CASSTSWGAGANVLTF. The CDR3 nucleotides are TGTGCCAGCAGCACTTCATGGGGGGCTGGGGCCAACGTCCTGACTTTC.

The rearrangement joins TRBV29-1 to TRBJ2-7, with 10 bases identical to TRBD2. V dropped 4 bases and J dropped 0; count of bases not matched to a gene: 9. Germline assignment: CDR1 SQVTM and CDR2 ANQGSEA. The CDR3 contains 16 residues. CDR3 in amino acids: CSVGRRTSGGSYEQYF. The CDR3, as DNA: TGCAGCGTTGGTAGGCGGACTAGCGGTGGCTCCTACGAGCAGTACTTC.

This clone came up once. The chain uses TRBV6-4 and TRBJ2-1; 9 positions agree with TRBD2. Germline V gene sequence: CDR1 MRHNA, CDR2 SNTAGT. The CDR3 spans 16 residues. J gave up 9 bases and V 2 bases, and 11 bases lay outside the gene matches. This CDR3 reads CASSDLVTSGGGEQFF. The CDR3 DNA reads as TGTGCCAGCAGTGACCTTGTGACTAGCGGAGGCGGTGAGCAGTTCTTC.

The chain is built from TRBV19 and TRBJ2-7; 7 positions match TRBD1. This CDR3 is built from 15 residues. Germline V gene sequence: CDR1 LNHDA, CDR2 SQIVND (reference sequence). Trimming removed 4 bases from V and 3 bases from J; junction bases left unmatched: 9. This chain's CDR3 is CASSNPRTGDYEQYF. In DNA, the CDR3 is TGTGCCAGTAGTAATCCTCGGACAGGAGACTACGAGCAGTACTTC.

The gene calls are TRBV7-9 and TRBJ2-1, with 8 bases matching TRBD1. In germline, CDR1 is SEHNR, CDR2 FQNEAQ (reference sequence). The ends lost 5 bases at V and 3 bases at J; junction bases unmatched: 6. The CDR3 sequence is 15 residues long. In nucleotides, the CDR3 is TGTGCCAGCAGCCCCGGACAGGGCCTCTACAATGAGCAGTTCTTC. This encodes CASSPGQGLYNEQFF.

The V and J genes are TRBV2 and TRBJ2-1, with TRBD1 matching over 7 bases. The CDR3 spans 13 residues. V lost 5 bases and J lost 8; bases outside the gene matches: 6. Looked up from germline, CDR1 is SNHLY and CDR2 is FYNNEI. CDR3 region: CASSLGTDYEQFF. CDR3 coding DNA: TGTGCCAGCAGTTTAGGGACAGATTATGAGCAGTTCTTC.

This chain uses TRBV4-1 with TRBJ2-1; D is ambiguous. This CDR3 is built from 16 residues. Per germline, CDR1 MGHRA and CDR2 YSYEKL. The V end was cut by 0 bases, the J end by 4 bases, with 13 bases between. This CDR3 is CASSQDGDQTYNEQFF. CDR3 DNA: TGCGCCAGCAGCCAAGACGGCGACCAGACATACAATGAGCAGTTCTTC.

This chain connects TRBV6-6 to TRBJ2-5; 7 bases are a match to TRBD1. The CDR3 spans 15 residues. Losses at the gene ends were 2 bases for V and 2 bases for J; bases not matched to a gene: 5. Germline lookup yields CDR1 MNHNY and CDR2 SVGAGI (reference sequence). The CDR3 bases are TGTGCCAGCAGTTACCGGACAGGATTACAAGAGACCCAGTACTTC. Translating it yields CASSYRTGLQETQYF.

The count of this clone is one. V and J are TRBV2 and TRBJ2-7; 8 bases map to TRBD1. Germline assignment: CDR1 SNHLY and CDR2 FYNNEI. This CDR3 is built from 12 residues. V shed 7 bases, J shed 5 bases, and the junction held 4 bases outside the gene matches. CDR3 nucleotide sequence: TGTGCCAGCACCGGGACAGGCGACGAGCAGTACTTC. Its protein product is CASTGTGDEQYF.

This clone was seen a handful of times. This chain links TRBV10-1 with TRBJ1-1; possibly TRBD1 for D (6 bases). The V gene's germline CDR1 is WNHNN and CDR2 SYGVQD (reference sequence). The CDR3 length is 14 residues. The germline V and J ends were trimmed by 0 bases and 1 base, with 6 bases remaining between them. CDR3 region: CASSESGANTEAFF. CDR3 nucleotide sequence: TGCGCCAGCAGTGAGTCGGGGGCGAACACTGAAGCTTTCTTT.